Listed below are T cell receptor beta chains from one sample, sequenced in a study of identifying expanded T cells in peripheral blood. Libraries were prepared by immunoSEQ multiplex PCR; TCRdb keeps only in-frame clonotypes and omits some of them. Here the sample spans around 84,000 clones, roughly 90% being singletons. Sequences were obtained from blood. The receptors come from a person between 18 and 70 years old in good health. The CDR3 runs from the conserved cysteine through the conserved F or W. D genes are given only for firm matches.

CDR3: CASGALGAETQYF
D: .
V: TRBV14
J: TRBJ2-5

CDR3: CASSLWYEQYF
D: .
V: TRBV11-2
J: TRBJ2-7

CDR3: CASSLKGWNTEAFF
D: .
V: TRBV7-8
J: TRBJ1-1

CDR3: CASSDQDRRVRNTGELFF
D: .
V: TRBV6-1
J: TRBJ2-2

CDR3: CASSVMKLIYEQYF
D: .
V: TRBV6-1
J: TRBJ2-7

CDR3: CASSQAQSGQETQYF
D: .
V: TRBV4-2
J: TRBJ2-5

CDR3: CASSSWTGGRNTIYF
D: TRBD1
V: TRBV19
J: TRBJ1-3

CDR3: CASSLVSYSNQPQHF
D: .
V: TRBV7-2
J: TRBJ1-5

CDR3: CASRAHNRVSIEQYF
D: .
V: TRBV6-6
J: TRBJ2-7

CDR3: CASNPLVPNSEFYGYTF
D: .
V: TRBV2
J: TRBJ1-2

CDR3: CASSYGQAYNSPLHF
D: .
V: TRBV6-6
J: TRBJ1-6

CDR3: CASSPLGLSYEQYF
D: .
V: TRBV7-2
J: .

CDR3: CASSPGLVALNDEQFF
D: .
V: TRBV5-5
J: TRBJ2-1

CDR3: CASSMGSGANVLTF
D: .
V: TRBV2
J: TRBJ2-6

CDR3: CASNRAATTYEQYF
D: .
V: TRBV2
J: TRBJ2-7

CDR3: CASSEAASLGTEAFF
D: .
V: TRBV10-2
J: TRBJ1-1

CDR3: CASSSRQVNTEAFF
D: .
V: TRBV27
J: TRBJ1-1

CDR3: CASSLGISGNTIYF
D: .
V: TRBV5-5
J: TRBJ1-3

CDR3: CASSPGHYTGELFF
D: .
V: TRBV19
J: TRBJ2-2

CDR3: CASSPQTSGPYEQYF
D: TRBD2
V: TRBV7-2
J: TRBJ2-7

CDR3: CASSSSGGDEAFF
D: .
V: TRBV14
J: TRBJ1-1

CDR3: CASSVGGEGYYGYTF
D: .
V: TRBV9
J: TRBJ1-2

CDR3: CASSIGRAVNTGELFF
D: TRBD2
V: TRBV19
J: TRBJ2-2

CDR3: CASSKGQGANTEAFF
D: TRBD1
V: TRBV5-6
J: TRBJ1-1

CDR3: CATSRLTTGAYEQYF
D: TRBD1
V: TRBV15
J: TRBJ2-7

CDR3: CASSSGTGSYEQYF
D: TRBD1
V: TRBV6-5
J: TRBJ2-7

CDR3: CASRDRGVSYGYTF
D: TRBD1
V: TRBV2
J: TRBJ1-2

CDR3: CAWTRTGDTEAFF
D: TRBD1
V: TRBV30
J: TRBJ1-1

CDR3: CASSTPSTGQPSSDTQYF
D: .
V: TRBV7-3
J: TRBJ2-3

CDR3: CASSVDQREMAQYF
D: TRBD2
V: TRBV9
J: TRBJ2-5

CDR3: CASSLEGLAFDEQYF
D: .
V: TRBV11-3
J: TRBJ2-7

CDR3: CASSIRGKTGSNNEQFF
D: .
V: TRBV11-2
J: TRBJ2-1

CDR3: CASSRGGARGGELFF
D: .
V: TRBV23-1
J: TRBJ2-2

CDR3: CASSLLAGGRLTDTQYF
D: TRBD2
V: TRBV27
J: TRBJ2-3